Listed here are 9 T cell receptor beta chains from one sample, sequenced in a study of shared clonotypes between healthy human individuals. Sequencing was performed with immunoSEQ multiplex PCR; in TCRdb, only in-frame clones are kept and a portion is missing. In the table there are some 550,000 clones, roughly 97% of which are singletons. The sequencing input was naive CD4+ T cells sorted from blood. Subset indicated: CD45RA+ positively selected. The receptors come from a woman in her 30s in good health.

This chain uses TRBV4-2 with TRBJ1-6; the D gene is possibly TRBD1 (5 bases). V dropped 3 bases and J dropped 0 bases, with 6 bases sitting between them. CDR3 length: 15 amino acids. Germline CDR1 and CDR2: LGHNA and YNFKEQ. The CDR3 DNA reads as TGTGCCAGCAGCCATGGGGGCTCCTATAATTCACCCCTCCACTTT. This gives the protein CASSHGGSYNSPLHF.

The genes are TRBV5-1 and TRBJ2-7, with TRBD2 matching 11 bases. Germline V gives CDR1 SGHRS, CDR2 YFSETQ. This CDR3 has 14 residues. Trimming removed 3 bases from V and 3 bases from J; junction bases left unmatched: 2. CDR3 protein: CASSSLAGDYEQYF. The CDR3 coding sequence is TGCGCCAGCAGCTCACTAGCGGGAGACTACGAGCAGTACTTC.

This CDR3 reads CSARDSGLQYF. CDR3 coding DNA: TGCAGTGCTAGAGATAGCGGTCTGCAGTACTTC. The rearrangement uses TRBV20-1 and TRBJ2-5; tentatively, D is TRBD2 (6 bases). Trimming removed 0 bases from V and 11 bases from J, with 10 bases in between. The CDR3 covers 11 residues. Germline V gives CDR1 DFQATT, CDR2 SNEGSKA (reference sequence).

The V call is TRBV11-2, the J call TRBJ1-3, with D hard to call. V was cut by 1 base and J by 0 bases, with 1 base left in between. Germline CDR1 and CDR2: SGHAT and FQNNGV. The CDR3 runs to 13 residues. The CDR3: CASSLGSGNTIYF. CDR3 coding DNA: TGTGCCAGCAGCTTAGGCTCTGGAAACACCATATATTTT.

The chain uses TRBV2 and TRBJ2-1; 11 nucleotides line up with TRBD2. The CDR3 extends over 14 amino acids. J gave up 3 bases and V 10 bases, and 5 bases lay outside the gene matches. Germline V gene data show CDR1 as SNHLY and CDR2 as FYNNEI. The CDR3 region is CATTSGSRYNEQFF. For the CDR3, the DNA is TGTGCCACCACTAGCGGGAGTCGCTACAATGAGCAGTTCTTC.

This chain links TRBV5-3 with TRBJ2-2; the D gene is possibly TRBD1 (6 bases). TRBV5-3 is filed as an ORF, its function uncertain. CDR3 length equals 18 residues. V was clipped by 1 base and J by 4 bases, with 20 bases between them. The CDR3: CARSLLAFRTASTGELFF. The CDR3 DNA follows: TGTGCCAGAAGCTTGCTAGCCTTTAGGACAGCCAGCACCGGGGAGCTGTTTTTT.

The gene calls are TRBV6-1 and TRBJ2-2; D is possibly TRBD2 (6 bases). This CDR3 has 15 residues. V gave up 6 bases and J gave up 4 bases, with 15 bases separating them. The germline CDR1 and CDR2 sequences are MNHNS and SASEGT. The CDR3 bases are TGTGCCAGCAGCCAGACCGGGACTTTCACCGGGGAGCTGTTTTTT. Amino acid sequence: CASSQTGTFTGELFF.

The V and J genes are TRBV18 and TRBJ2-3; 10 bases match TRBD2. Germline V gives CDR1 KGHSH, CDR2 LQKENI. This CDR3 spans 21 amino acids. J was trimmed by 6 bases and V by 3 bases; bases with no gene match: 24. The CDR3: CASSPRAAGTGLAGDRDTQYF. In DNA, the CDR3 is TGTGCCAGCTCACCCCGAGCCGCCGGAACAGGGCTAGCGGGAGATCGGGATACGCAGTATTTT. The full variable domain, rest sourced from reference TRBV18 and TRBJ2-3, is NAGVMQNPRHLVRRRGQEARLRCSPMKGHSHVYWYRQLPEEGLKFMVYLQKENIIDESGMPKERFSAEFPKEGPSILRIQQVVRGDSAAYFCASSPRAAGTGLAGDRDTQYFGPGTRLTVL.

This chain joins TRBV21-1 and TRBJ1-1; the D call TRBD1 from the table was never checked on the DNA. TRBV21-1 is listed as a pseudogene. This CDR3 comprises 12 residues. The CDR3 region is CASSKDVSEAFF. The CDR3 nucleotides read TGTGCCAGCAGCAAAGACGTCAGTGAAGCTTTCTTT.